What follows are 20 T cell receptor beta chains derived from one specimen sequenced in a study of blood T cells in healthy people across ages. Sample-barcoded 5' priming and a J-beta primer mix drove a second PCR of about 6 to 11 cycles. Each CDR3 protein is one row after TCRdb ran MiXCR on the 5' RACE reads. The profile covers some 1.4 million distinct CDR3 sequences, with roughly 40% appearing a single time and less than 8% taken by the ten largest. The sequencing sample was made of blood. The source is a woman younger than 35 in good health.

This clonotype was detected only a few times. The J gene is TRBJ2-7, the V gene TRBV10-3, with 10 bases matching TRBD2. Germline V gives CDR1 ENHRY, CDR2 SYGVKD. The ends lost 3 bases at V and 5 bases at J; junction bases unmatched: 7. The CDR3 consists of 15 residues. The CDR3 is CAISDPSGSLNEQYF. DNA for the CDR3: TGTGCCATCAGTGACCCTAGCGGGAGCTTGAACGAGCAGTACTTC.

The J gene is TRBJ2-1, the V gene TRBV5-6; 8 bases match TRBD2. Germline-derived CDR1 and CDR2 are SGHDT and YYEEEE. The CDR3 length is 16 residues. With 5 bases clipped from V and 5 bases from J, the junction kept 12 bases outside the gene matches. CDR3 coding DNA: TGTGCCAGCAGTACGGGACTCACGGGGGGGAACAATGAGCAGTTCTTC. Its translation is CASSTGLTGGNNEQFF.

The chain uses TRBV4-1 and TRBJ1-6; possibly TRBD1 for D (5 bases). The CDR3 extends over 14 amino acids. With 7 bases removed from V and 10 bases from J, the gap between germline ends came to 17 bases. Looked up from germline, CDR1 is MGHRA and CDR2 is YSYEKL. DNA of the CDR3: TGCGCCAGCAAAGGAGGGGAGCCGGGATCACCCCTCCACTTT. Amino acid sequence: CASKGGEPGSPLHF.

To note about this clonotype: At one end the junction does not follow the germline gene, possibly because of a read error. V usage is TRBV12-3 or TRBV12-4 and J usage is TRBJ1-5, with 7 bases identical to TRBD1. This CDR3 is 15 amino acids long. DNA of the CDR3: TGTACCAGCCGAAGGCCGGGACAGCCCAATCAGCCCCAGCATTTT. This sequence encodes CTSRRPGQPNQPQHF.

This clonotype was picked up many times. The rearrangement uses TRBV2 and TRBJ2-1; TRBD1 aligns across 7 bases. The CDR3 is 15 amino acids. CDR1 is SNHLY, CDR2 FYNNEI, per germline. V was pared by 6 bases and J by 1 base, with 6 bases of the junction left unmatched. In DNA form, the CDR3 reads TGTGCCAGCAGCGGCGCAGGGGGATCCTACAATGAGCAGTTCTTC. Encoded protein: CASSGAGGSYNEQFF.

V and J are TRBV7-2 and TRBJ2-3; D is possibly TRBD1 or TRBD2 (5 bases each). Germline V CDR1 and CDR2: SGHTA, FQGNSA. V was clipped by 5 bases and J by 2 bases, with 11 bases between them. The CDR3 has 14 amino acids. CDR3 residues: CASSTGRNTDTQYF. The CDR3 region has the DNA TGTGCCAGCAGCACGGGACGGAACACAGATACGCAGTATTTT.

The V gene is TRBV5-1, the J gene TRBJ1-1; tentative D call: TRBD1 (6 bases). V gave up 4 bases and J gave up 3 bases, with 10 bases separating them. The CDR3 length is 13 residues. The V gene's germline CDR1 is SGHRS and CDR2 YFSETQ. CDR3 nucleotides: TGCGCCAGCAGCGAAGGGGGAGACACTGAAGCTTTCTTT. Amino acid sequence: CASSEGGDTEAFF.

This clonotype came up a few times. The rearrangement joins TRBV14 to TRBJ2-3; D unclear. The germline V gene has CDR1 SGHDN and CDR2 FVKESK. V lost 1 base and J lost 2, with 16 bases in between. This CDR3 is 17 amino acids long. CDR3 DNA sequence: TGTGCCAGCAGCCAAGTGGGCGGCTACCTTTCCACAGATACGCAGTATTTT. This sequence encodes CASSQVGGYLSTDTQYF.

This chain uses TRBV7-2 with TRBJ2-5; D is undetermined. CDR3 length equals 13 residues. CDR1 is SGHTA, CDR2 FQGNSA, per germline. Trimming pared 2 bases from V and 7 bases from J, leaving 11 bases between. The CDR3, as DNA: TGTGCCAGCAGCTTATCTGGATTTGTGACCCAGTACTTC. It translates to CASSLSGFVTQYF.

This clonotype was observed once. The gene calls are TRBV12-3 or TRBV12-4 and TRBJ2-3; D remains unclear. Trimming removed 11 bases from V and 2 bases from J, with 11 bases in between. The length of the CDR3 is 12 residues. CDR3 sequence (DNA): TGTGCCGGCACTCCGTACACAGATACGCAGTATTTT. This translates into CAGTPYTDTQYF.

This clonotype occurred once. With a much larger clone just one base away, this may be a read error. The chain recombines TRBV29-1 with TRBJ2-3, with D maybe TRBD2 (5 bases). The germline V and J ends were trimmed by 8 bases and 3 bases, with 12 bases remaining between them. The CDR3 covers 12 residues. Germline lookup yields CDR1 SQVTM and CDR2 ANQGSEA. CDR3 sequence reads: CSSRTETDTQYF. The CDR3 DNA follows: TGCAGCTCTCGGACTGAAACAGATACGCAGTATTTT.

The chain couples TRBV4-1 to TRBJ1-1; D uncertain. The CDR3 is made up of 15 amino acids. Between the trimmed V and J ends, which lost 2 bases and 1 base, there was a span of 11 bases. Germline V gene data show CDR1 as MGHRA and CDR2 as YSYEKL. The CDR3: CASSQQWTENTEAFF. The CDR3 coding sequence is TGCGCCAGCAGCCAACAGTGGACGGAGAACACTGAAGCTTTCTTT.

The chain employs TRBV27 and TRBJ2-3; D assignment may be TRBD1 or TRBD2 (6 bases each). Germline values: CDR1 MNHEY, CDR2 SMNVEV (reference sequence). The CDR3 has 13 residues. V dropped 10 bases and J dropped 3 bases, with 14 bases sitting between them. The CDR3 reads CATKSGATDTQYF. CDR3 DNA: TGTGCCACCAAGTCGGGGGCGACAGATACGCAGTATTTT.

This chain connects TRBV10-3 to TRBJ1-3, with 8 bases fitting TRBD1. The junction had 1 base not matched to a gene; V was cut back by 7 bases and J by 2 bases. This CDR3 region has 13 residues. CDR1 is ENHRY and CDR2 is SYGVKD in the germline V gene. Written as DNA, the CDR3 is TGTGCCATCATACAGGGGGCTGGAAACACCATATATTTT. This codes for CAIIQGAGNTIYF.

This clonotype turned up a few times. This chain connects TRBV7-2 to TRBJ2-4, with TRBD2 as a possible D gene (6 bases). TRBJ2-7 explains the end of the DNA better; the J call may be wrong. The CDR3 extends over 12 amino acids. In germline, CDR1 is SGHTA, CDR2 FQGNSA. The CDR3 loop is CASSGSGHEQYF. The CDR3 DNA reads as TGTGCCAGCAGTGGGAGCGGGCACGAGCAGTACTTC.

The sample holds one count of this clonotype. The CDR3 here is CASSPRGGLAEFEAKNIQYF. CDR3 nucleotides: TGTGCCAGCAGCCCTAGGGGGGGACTAGCGGAGTTCGAAGCCAAAAACATTCAGTACTTC. The V gene is TRBV11-2, the J gene TRBJ2-4, with 11 bases identical to TRBD2. The germline CDR1 and CDR2 sequences are SGHAT and FQNNGV. V lost 5 bases to trimming and J lost 0 bases; unmatched junction nucleotides: 15. The CDR3 runs 20 residues.

The chain combines TRBV20-1 with TRBJ2-1, with 8 bases matching TRBD2. This CDR3 spans 15 amino acids. Germline values: CDR1 DFQATT, CDR2 SNEGSKA (reference sequence). The junction had 11 bases not matched to a gene; V was cut back by 3 bases and J by 7 bases. The CDR3 sequence is CSASSYTSGGNEQFF. CDR3 coding DNA: TGCAGTGCTAGTTCGTATACTAGCGGAGGGAATGAGCAGTTCTTC.

V usage is TRBV6-5 and J usage is TRBJ2-1, with D hard to call. Germline CDR1 is MNHEY and CDR2 is SVGAGI. Trimming took 2 bases from V and 2 from J, leaving 7 bases between them. The CDR3 is made up of 14 amino acids. The CDR3, as DNA: TGTGCCAGCAGTTACGACGCGGCCTACAATGAGCAGTTCTTC. It specifies CASSYDAAYNEQFF.

This clonotype was detected ten times or more. The chain links TRBV12-3 or TRBV12-4 to TRBJ2-1, with 8 bases lining up with TRBD2. The CDR3 has 16 amino acids. V lost 1 base and J lost 7; bases outside the gene matches: 9. The CDR3 DNA is TGTGCCAGCAGTTTAGGGAGCGGGAGCCGCAATAATGAGCAGTTCTTC. It encodes CASSLGSGSRNNEQFF.

V and J are TRBV20-1 and TRBJ2-1; D could derive from TRBD1 or TRBD2 (5 bases each). Looked up from germline, CDR1 is DFQATT and CDR2 is SNEGSKA (reference sequence). Between the trimmed V and J ends, which lost 0 bases and 4 bases, there was a span of 16 bases. This CDR3 has 16 residues. Here the CDR3 DNA reads TGCAGTGCTAGAGATTGGGGACGAGCGGTATACAATGAGCAGTTCTTC. Translation: CSARDWGRAVYNEQFF.